This TCR beta chain was retrieved from a study of T cell repertoires in cytomegalovirus infection. Study as a whole: Indications of both CMV infection and matching HLA type were provided by public TCR beta signatures.

CDR1 is SGHTA and CDR2 is FQGNSA in the germline V gene. J was trimmed by 0 bases and V by 6 bases; bases with no gene match: 11. There are 18 residues in the CDR3. This clonotype appeared many times. Its antigen is not identified. Each CDR3 protein gets one entry after TCRdb re-called the reads with MiXCR. The repertoire consists of about 260,000 distinct CDR3 sequences, with 9.1% occurring once and the leading ten covering about 15%. General observations from the study: CMV-specific HLA-C-restricted TCR beta clonotypes dominated the ex vivo response. Cumulative frequency (of public TCR beta family members) identified carriers of CMV plus the relevant HLA.

The sample consisted of PBMCs. The chain carries TRBV7-2 and TRBJ2-1; 10 positions match TRBD2. The TCR sequence derives from a human donor in good health (CMV status not recorded). Some clones in this sample may be carry-over from other donors' samples. The CDR3 loop reads CASSSGTSVIDSYNEQFF. The CDR3 nucleotides read TGTGCCAGCAGTTCCGGGACTAGCGTAATTGACTCCTACAATGAGCAGTTCTTC.